This paragraph reports one T cell receptor (beta chain). The sample is drawn from a study of blood T cell repertoires in COVID-19. Whole-study context: T cells, B-cell-depleted T cells, or PBMCs provided the cDNA or gDNA that served as material.

V was pared by 5 bases and J by 4 bases, with 5 bases of the junction left unmatched. The CDR3 totals 14 residues. Looked up from germline, CDR1 is MDHEN and CDR2 is SYDVKM. Only in-frame clones appear in the TCRdb table, and some are missing; sequencing was by immunoSEQ multiplex PCR. The repertoire includes around 30,000 clones, 85% to 90% of them detected once, and 15% to 20% sits in the top ten. The clonotype comes from a woman between 55 and 75 years old with active COVID-19. The chain recombines TRBV28 with TRBJ2-5; 9 bases are a match to TRBD1. Specimen: peripheral blood. The CDR3 nucleotides are TGTGCCAGCAGTCCGGACAGGGGAGTAGAGACCCAGTACTTC. Translation: CASSPDRGVETQYF.